This TCR beta chain comes out of a study of shared clonotypes between healthy human individuals. Study results and limitations: Few donors restricted represented genetic and exposure-history diversity.

Worth noting for this clone: The antigen remains unidentified.

Germline loops: CDR1 SNHLY, CDR2 FYNNEI. The ends lost 5 bases at V and 2 bases at J; junction bases unmatched: 5. This CDR3 is built from 14 residues. In the original analysis: Quality scores were absent from the junction-only immunoSEQ sequences, so filtering differed. Assay: immunoSEQ multiplex PCR; the TCRdb copy retains only in-frame clones and omits some. The V and J calls and clone size were taken over from that table, and D and trimming were inferred from the DNA. Here the sample spans around 1.1 million clones, about 80% being singletons. The sample comprised memory CD4+ T cells from PBMCs. As for subset: CD45RA-negative fraction. V is TRBV2 and J is TRBJ2-7, with TRBD1 matching 8 bases. The clonotype comes from a man younger than 30 in good health. Some clones in this sample may be carry-over from other donors' samples. CDR3 DNA: TGTGCCAGCAGTCTGGACAGGGAAGCCTACGAGCAGTACTTC. It is translated as CASSLDREAYEQYF.